These T cell receptor beta chains were read from a single sample in a study of shared clonotypes between healthy human individuals. TCRdb keeps only in-frame clones here, not all; method: immunoSEQ multiplex PCR. This sample carries about 2.3 million clones, 85% to 95% of them seen once, and the ten largest clones take about 0.37%. Sequenced: naive CD4+ T cells from PBMCs. These receptors originate from a man younger than 35 in good health. Some clones in this sample may be carry-over from other donors' samples. CDR3s include the opening cysteine and the closing phenylalanine or tryptophan. A D gene is named only where the DNA matches it firmly.

TGTGCCAGCAGGGCTAGCGGCCCGAACACCGGGGAGCTGTTTTTT	CASRASGPNTGELFF	TRBV2	TRBJ2-2	TRBD2
TGTGCCAGCAGAGGACAGGCAGCCTACGAGCAGTACTTC	CASRGQAAYEQYF	TRBV6-5	TRBJ2-7	TRBD1
TGTGCCAGCAGCCCTTGGGGGACAGATACGCAGTATTTT	CASSPWGTDTQYF	TRBV5-5	TRBJ2-3	.
TGTGCCAGCAGCGTAGATCGGGGCCCCTATGGCTACACCTTC	CASSVDRGPYGYTF	TRBV9	TRBJ1-2	.
TGTGCCAGCAGTTTACCGGGACAGGGGTCCACTGAAGCTTTCTTT	CASSLPGQGSTEAFF	TRBV28	TRBJ1-1	TRBD1
TGTGCCAGCAGCTTAGATCAACTCGAGACCTACGAGCAGTACTTC	CASSLDQLETYEQYF	TRBV11-2	TRBJ2-7	.
TGCAGCGGACAAACTAATGGGGGTGAGCAGTTCTTC	CSGQTNGGEQFF	TRBV29-1	TRBJ2-1	.
TGTGCCAGCAGGTTGGGCCTAGCACAAGAGACCCAGTACTTC	CASRLGLAQETQYF	TRBV6-5	TRBJ2-5	.
TGTGCCAGCAGACCTATTAGGGCGGGAGGGCCCCGTCGGAAGACCCAGTACTTC	CASRPIRAGGPRRKTQYF	TRBV7-8	TRBJ2-5	TRBD2
TGCGCCAGCAGCTTGGACAGGGGGCGCGGAAATGAGCAGTTCTTC	CASSLDRGRGNEQFF	TRBV5-1	TRBJ2-1	TRBD1
TGCAGCGTCCGTGGCGGCGGGGATGAGCAGTTCTTC	CSVRGGGDEQFF	TRBV29-1	TRBJ2-1	.
TGTGCCTGGAGTGGGACTAGCGGGAGGTCGTTCTACGAGCAGTACTTC	CAWSGTSGRSFYEQYF	TRBV30	TRBJ2-7	TRBD2
TGTGCCAGCAGTTTAAAGGGCGGCACTCTCCCCTACGAGCAGTACTTC	CASSLKGGTLPYEQYF	TRBV27	TRBJ2-7	.
TGCGCCAGCAGTTTCGCCGGGACTAGCGGGACCGGGGAGCTGTTTTTT	CASSFAGTSGTGELFF	TRBV5-1	TRBJ2-2	TRBD2
TGTGCCAGCAGCTTATTATTTGACAATGAGCAGTTCTTC	CASSLLFDNEQFF	TRBV7-9	TRBJ2-1	.
TGTGCCAGCAGCTTAAGGACACCCTACAATGAGCAGTTCTTC	CASSLRTPYNEQFF	TRBV7-2	TRBJ2-1	.